What follows are 6 T cell receptor beta chains derived from one specimen sequenced in a study of blood T cell repertoires in COVID-19. Some clones are missing from TCRdb's copy, which holds only in-frame ones; the method was immunoSEQ multiplex PCR. The sample lists fewer than 100,000 clones, around 90% occurring once. The sequenced material came from peripheral blood. These receptors were collected from a woman of 80 years or more with acute or convalescent COVID-19.

The chain recombines TRBV19 with TRBJ2-1; 14 bases are a match to TRBD2. There are 18 residues in the CDR3. With V trimmed by 6 bases and J by 4 bases, 11 bases remained unmatched. In germline, CDR1 is LNHDA, CDR2 SQIVND (reference sequence). This CDR3 reads CASSPGLAGARRYNEQFF. For the CDR3, the DNA is TGTGCCAGTAGCCCGGGACTAGCGGGAGCGCGCCGATACAATGAGCAGTTCTTC.

The chain links TRBV4-1 to TRBJ1-6; D may be TRBD1 (5 bases). Germline V gene data show CDR1 as MGHRA and CDR2 as YSYEKL. CDR3 length: 15 amino acids. V was cut by 3 bases and J by 9 bases, with 15 bases left in between. DNA for the CDR3: TGCGCCAGCAGCCAGCGCACAGGAGACCCTTCACCCCTCCACTTT. This codes for CASSQRTGDPSPLHF.

The sample holds one count of this clone. This chain joins TRBV6-1 and TRBJ2-1; no firm D call. There are 14 residues in the CDR3. The V end was cut by 0 bases, the J end by 8 bases, with 11 bases between. Per the germline V gene, CDR1 is MNHNS and CDR2 is SASEGT. CDR3 DNA sequence: TGTGCCAGCAGTGAAGCGTCGGGTCGGGATGAGCAGTTCTTC. This translates into CASSEASGRDEQFF.

The V and J genes are TRBV7-9 and TRBJ1-6, with D perhaps TRBD1 (6 bases). The CDR3 is 14 residues long. CDR1 is SEHNR and CDR2 is FQNEAQ in the germline V gene (reference sequence). Trimming removed 5 bases from V and 14 bases from J, with 19 bases in between. Written as DNA, the CDR3 is TGTGCCAGCAGCGGCGTAGGGGGGGCGCAGGCCCTCCACTTT. This gives the protein CASSGVGGAQALHF.

The rearrangement uses TRBV10-3 and TRBJ2-7; 10 bases map to TRBD2. Losses at the gene ends were 11 bases for V and 0 bases for J; bases not matched to a gene: 7. The CDR3 is made up of 14 amino acids. Germline V CDR1 and CDR2: ENHRY, SYGVKD. CDR3 in DNA: TGTGCCTCCAGACTAGCGGGTAGCTCCTACGAGCAGTACTTC. Amino acids: CASRLAGSSYEQYF.

The rearrangement links TRBV7-4 to TRBJ2-3; the match to TRBD2 covers 8 bases. Germline V gene data show CDR1 as SGHVT and CDR2 as SQSDAQ. Trimming removed 4 bases from V and 0 bases from J; junction bases left unmatched: 12. The CDR3 extends over 18 amino acids. CDR3 in amino acids: CASSSAGSGSHSTDTQYF. For the CDR3, the DNA is TGTGCCAGCAGCTCTGCGGGGAGCGGGAGTCATAGCACAGATACGCAGTATTTT.